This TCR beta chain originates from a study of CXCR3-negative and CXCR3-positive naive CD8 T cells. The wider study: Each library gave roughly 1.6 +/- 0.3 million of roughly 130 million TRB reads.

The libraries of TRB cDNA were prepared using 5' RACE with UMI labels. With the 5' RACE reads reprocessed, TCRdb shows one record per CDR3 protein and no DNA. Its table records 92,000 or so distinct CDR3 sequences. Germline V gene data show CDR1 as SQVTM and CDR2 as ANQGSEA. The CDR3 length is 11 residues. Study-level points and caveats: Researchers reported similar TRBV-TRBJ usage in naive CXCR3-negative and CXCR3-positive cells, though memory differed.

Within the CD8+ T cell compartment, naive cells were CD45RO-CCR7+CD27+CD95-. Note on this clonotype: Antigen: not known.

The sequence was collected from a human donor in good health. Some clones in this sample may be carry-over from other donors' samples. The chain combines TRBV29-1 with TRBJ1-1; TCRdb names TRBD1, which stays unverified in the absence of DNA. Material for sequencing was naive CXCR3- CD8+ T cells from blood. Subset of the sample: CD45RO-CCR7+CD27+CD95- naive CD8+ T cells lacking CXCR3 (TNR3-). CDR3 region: CSVSGGLSAFF.